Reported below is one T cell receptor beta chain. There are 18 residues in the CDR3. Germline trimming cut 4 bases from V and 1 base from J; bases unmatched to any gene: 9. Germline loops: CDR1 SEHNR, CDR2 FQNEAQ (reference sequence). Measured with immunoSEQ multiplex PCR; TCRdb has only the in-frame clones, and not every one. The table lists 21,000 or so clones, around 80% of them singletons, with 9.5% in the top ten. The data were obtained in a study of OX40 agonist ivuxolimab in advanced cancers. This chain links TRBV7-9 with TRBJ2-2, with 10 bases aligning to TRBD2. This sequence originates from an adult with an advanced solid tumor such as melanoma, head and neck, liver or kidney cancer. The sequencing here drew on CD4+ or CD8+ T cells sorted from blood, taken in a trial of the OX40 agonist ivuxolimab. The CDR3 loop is CASSSTLRLAGNTGELFF. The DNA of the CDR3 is TGTGCCAGCAGCTCTACTCTTCGACTAGCGGGGAACACCGGGGAGCTGTTTTTT.